Listed below are T cell receptor beta chains from one sample, sequenced in a study of blood T cell repertoires in COVID-19. This table comes from immunoSEQ multiplex PCR, and its TCRdb copy is limited to in-frame clones, with some not included. The sample lists around 150,000 clones; almost 80% were seen once. Specimen: peripheral blood. The receptor set was obtained from a man aged 50 to 60 with active or convalescent COVID-19. The CDR3 runs from the conserved cysteine through the conserved F or W. D genes are given only for firm matches. Clone size is not always given. Where it is, it says once, few, many or a class for expanded clones.

>TRBJ1-1|-|-|TRBV6-5
CASRVTGAEAFF
TGTGCCAGCAGGGTGACAGGCGCTGAAGCTTTCTTT
>TRBJ1-5|TRBD1|many|TRBV15
CATSRPRTGEANQPQHF
TGTGCCACCAGCAGACCTAGGACAGGGGAGGCCAATCAGCCCCAGCATTTT
>TRBJ1-1|-|-|TRBV5-4
CASSLGSAMNTEAFF
TGTGCCAGCAGCTTGGGGAGTGCAATGAACACTGAAGCTTTCTTT
>TRBJ2-7|-|few|TRBV5-6
CASSFDSDYGEQYF
TGTGCCAGCAGCTTCGATAGCGATTACGGCGAGCAGTACTTC
>TRBJ2-3|TRBD1|-|TRBV30
CARSTGLNTGDTQYF
TGTGCCCGTTCGACAGGGCTCAATACGGGTGATACGCAGTATTTT
>TRBJ2-7|-|-|TRBV19
CASSAWSDSNEQYF
TGTGCCAGTAGTGCATGGTCGGACAGCAACGAGCAGTACTTC
>TRBJ1-2|-|-|TRBV19
CASTDGYTF
TGTGCCAGTACGGATGGCTACACCTTC
>TRBJ2-7|TRBD2|-|TRBV4-2
CASRLDSGSSGEQYF
TGTGCCAGCAGACTCGATAGCGGGAGCTCCGGTGAGCAGTACTTC
>TRBJ1-6|TRBD1|once|TRBV28
CASSDRQGNSPLHF
TGTGCCAGCAGTGACAGACAGGGTAATTCACCCCTCCACTTT
>TRBJ1-5|TRBD1|once|TRBV15
CATSRDRGGENQPQHF
TGTGCCACCAGCAGAGATCGAGGGGGCGAGAATCAGCCCCAGCATTTT
>TRBJ1-1|TRBD1|-|TRBV9
CASSGTTGGTEAFF
TGTGCCAGCAGCGGGACGACAGGGGGTACTGAAGCTTTCTTT
>TRBJ2-1|-|-|TRBV27
CASLGTSYNEQFF
TGTGCCAGCCTGGGGACTTCCTACAATGAGCAGTTCTTC
>TRBJ2-1|TRBD1|few|TRBV10-2
CASSDIYGQGNNEQFF
TGCGCCAGCAGTGACATCTACGGACAGGGGAACAATGAGCAGTTCTTC
>TRBJ2-3|TRBD2|once|TRBV15
CATSRDPQSGSLPSTDTQYF
TGTGCCACCAGCAGAGATCCCCAAAGCGGGAGTCTTCCTAGCACAGATACGCAGTATTTT
>TRBJ2-7|TRBD2|once|TRBV19
CASSIGTSGYEQYF
TGTGCCAGTAGTATAGGGACTAGCGGTTACGAGCAGTACTTC
>TRBJ2-7|TRBD2|-|TRBV5-4
CASSLGGLAGYEQYF
TGTGCCAGCAGCTTGGGGGGACTAGCGGGCTACGAGCAGTACTTC
>TRBJ1-1|-|many|TRBV28
CASILWAGRPEAFF
TGTGCCAGCATTCTCTGGGCAGGGAGGCCTGAAGCTTTCTTT
>TRBJ2-7|TRBD2|-|TRBV29-1
CSVKLALTYEQYF
TGCAGCGTTAAACTAGCGTTAACCTACGAGCAGTACTTC
>TRBJ2-7|-|-|TRBV11-2
CASSSTGYEQYF
TGTGCCAGCAGCTCAACGGGGTACGAGCAGTACTTC
>TRBJ2-5|-|-|TRBV27
CASSDRTDQETQYF
TGTGCCAGCAGCGACCGGACAGACCAAGAGACCCAGTACTTC
>TRBJ2-5|-|-|TRBV7-2
CASSLGLSGTQYF
TGTGCCAGCAGCTTAGGACTATCCGGGACCCAGTACTTC
>TRBJ2-1|-|-|TRBV5-1
CASSLYPGNSYNEQFF
TGCGCCAGCAGCTTGTATCCAGGGAACTCCTACAATGAGCAGTTCTTC
>TRBJ2-5|TRBD1|-|TRBV28
CASRGLRDRGRETQYF
TGTGCCAGCAGAGGGCTCAGGGACAGGGGGCGAGAGACCCAGTACTTC
>TRBJ2-1|-|-|TRBV4-1
CASSPILIREKVNEQFF
TGCGCCAGCAGCCCAATTCTTATACGGGAGAAAGTCAATGAGCAGTTCTTC
>TRBJ1-1|-|few|TRBV5-4
CASSTWTANTEAFF
TGTGCCAGCAGCACCTGGACAGCAAACACTGAAGCTTTCTTT
>TRBJ1-1|TRBD1|-|TRBV4-2
CASSQDRGQGAWLTEAFF
TGTGCCAGCAGCCAAGATCGAGGACAGGGGGCTTGGTTGACTGAAGCTTTCTTT
>TRBJ1-2|-|-|TRBV2
CASSVRSGGIYGYTF
TGTGCCAGCAGTGTGCGGTCCGGCGGAATTTATGGCTACACCTTC
>TRBJ2-5|-|-|TRBV30
CAWSDYLGSGETQYF
TGTGCCTGGAGTGATTATCTCGGGAGCGGTGAGACCCAGTACTTC
>TRBJ2-1|-|-|TRBV19
CASSIEGFSYNEQFF
TGTGCCAGTAGTATTGAGGGATTCTCCTACAATGAGCAGTTCTTC
>TRBJ1-1|-|-|TRBV9
CASSTQPGNTEAFF
TGTGCCAGCAGCACACAACCGGGAAACACTGAAGCTTTCTTT
>TRBJ2-7|TRBD1|-|TRBV25-1
CASPSPVPAGQGAYEQYF
TGTGCCAGCCCGTCTCCGGTGCCGGCGGGACAGGGGGCCTACGAGCAGTACTTC
>TRBJ1-1|-|-|TRBV4-2
CASSHLGVLNTEAFF
TGTGCCAGCAGCCACCTCGGGGTCCTGAACACTGAAGCTTTCTTT
>TRBJ2-5|TRBD2|-|TRBV11-2
CASSLAIPGLAGGETQYF
TGTGCCAGCAGCTTAGCCATCCCGGGACTAGCGGGAGGAGAGACCCAGTACTTC
>TRBJ1-1|TRBD1|-|TRBV5-1
CASSAWTGVNTEAFF
TGCGCCAGCAGCGCCTGGACAGGGGTGAACACTGAAGCTTTCTTT
>TRBJ2-5|-|-|TRBV28
CASSPLPRASAQETQYF
TGTGCCAGCAGTCCCCTGCCGCGGGCTAGCGCACAAGAGACCCAGTACTTC
>TRBJ2-2|-|-|TRBV5-1
CASSPGLTTGELFF
TGCGCCAGCAGCCCCGGACTAACCACCGGGGAGCTGTTTTTT
>TRBJ1-1|TRBD1|-|TRBV29-1
CSVVGGGEAFF
TGCAGCGTTGTAGGGGGCGGTGAAGCTTTCTTT
>TRBJ2-3|TRBD2|once|TRBV28
CASSFGGGRSTDTQYF
TGTGCCAGCAGTTTTGGGGGCGGGAGGTCAACAGATACGCAGTATTTT
>TRBJ2-1|TRBD2|-|TRBV27
CASSPAAGGFNEQFF
TGTGCCAGCAGTCCCGCAGCGGGAGGATTTAATGAGCAGTTCTTC
>TRBJ2-3|TRBD1|once|TRBV5-6
CASSSRQGSTDTQYF
TGTGCCAGCAGCTCCAGACAGGGGAGCACAGATACGCAGTATTTT
>TRBJ1-6|-|many|TRBV6-1
CASSEAGSSYNSPLHF
TGTGCCAGCAGTGAAGCGGGGAGCTCCTATAATTCACCCCTCCACTTT
>TRBJ1-1|TRBD1|-|TRBV3-1/TRBV3-2
CASSRRTGGNTEAFF
TGTGCCAGCAGCAGAAGGACAGGGGGGAACACTGAAGCTTTCTTT
>TRBJ2-7|-|-|TRBV3-1/TRBV3-2
CASSQDRWAYEQYF
TGTGCCAGCAGCCAAGACAGGTGGGCCTACGAGCAGTACTTC